This T cell receptor (beta chain) was recovered during a study of blood T cells in healthy people across ages. Next came a second PCR, run for about 7 to 12 cycles, which used a sample-barcoded 5' primer along with a J-beta primer mix. TCRdb re-called the 5' RACE reads through MiXCR, storing one row per CDR3 protein. The data contain about 1.1 million distinct CDR3 sequences, more than 30% of them seen just once; the ten biggest clones take up 13%. Only a few counts were recorded for this clonotype. Its target is not known. Findings and caveats of the study: Compared with aged donors, long-lived donors showed fewer expanded clones, suggesting selection.

Looked up from germline, CDR1 is DFQATT and CDR2 is SNEGSKA (reference sequence). There are 17 residues in the CDR3. V shed 5 bases, J shed 2 bases, and the junction held 12 bases outside the gene matches. The sequenced sample consisted of blood. The receptor comes from a man aged 18 to 29 in good health. The J gene is TRBJ2-3, the V gene TRBV20-1, with TRBD2 identical over 11 bases. The CDR3 spells CSAVRPLAGGSTDTQYF. In DNA form, the CDR3 reads TGCAGTGCTGTTCGACCCCTAGCGGGGGGCTCCACAGATACGCAGTATTTT.